This T cell receptor beta chain is from a study of cytomegalovirus exposure and HLA in healthy donors. Study-level background: Assignment to the Caucasian-associated ancestry cluster applied to 75% to 85% of the approximately 400 genotyped donors. Regarding the study as a whole: In a later analysis, a genetic analysis reported fewer productive-TCR N-insertions in an Asian-associated ancestry cluster than the cohort average.

Primers included in the PCR were 60 Vbeta and 13 Jbeta primers. Profiled with immunoSEQ multiplex PCR; TCRdb holds only in-frame clones, not every one. The data hold more than 60,000 clones, with around 74% observed a single time. Trimming removed 2 bases at V and 4 bases at J, with 11 bases between. Germline CDR1 and CDR2: MRHNA and SNTAGT. The CDR3 length is 14 residues. For this clone: The target antigen is unknown.

The study sampled nominally healthy donors, though unrecorded immune exposures were likely. The origin of this receptor is a male donor in good health and CMV-seropositive. Sequencing was carried out using PBMCs. The chain has TRBV6-4 and TRBJ1-2; possibly TRBD1 for D (5 bases). CDR3 coding DNA: TGTGCCAGCAGTGACGTGAAGGGGCGCTATGGCTACACCTTC. Residues: CASSDVKGRYGYTF.